The source of this T cell receptor beta chain is a study of early T cells in non-severe SARS-CoV-2 infection. Notes on the study in general: VDJdb matching favored anti-spike CD8 responses, missing private and CD4 specificities.

TCRdb reprocessed the 5' RACE reads via MiXCR and lists one record per CDR3 protein. The sample includes 23,000 or so distinct CDR3 sequences, 5.3% of them seen just once. This clonotype was detected only a few times. Its antigen is unknown. The CDR3 has 12 amino acids. Trimming shortened V by 3 bases and J by 8 bases, and 7 bases separated the two germline ends. CDR1 MGHRA and CDR2 YSYEKL come from the germline V gene. The sequence was obtained from an adult who was a healthcare worker with PCR-confirmed SARS-CoV-2 infection or an uninfected control (not recorded which). The chain couples TRBV4-1 to TRBJ1-4, with D unresolved. Input material: whole blood. The CDR3 DNA reads as TGCGCCAGCAGCCAGCTTTACGAAAAACTGTTTTTT. It translates to CASSQLYEKLFF.